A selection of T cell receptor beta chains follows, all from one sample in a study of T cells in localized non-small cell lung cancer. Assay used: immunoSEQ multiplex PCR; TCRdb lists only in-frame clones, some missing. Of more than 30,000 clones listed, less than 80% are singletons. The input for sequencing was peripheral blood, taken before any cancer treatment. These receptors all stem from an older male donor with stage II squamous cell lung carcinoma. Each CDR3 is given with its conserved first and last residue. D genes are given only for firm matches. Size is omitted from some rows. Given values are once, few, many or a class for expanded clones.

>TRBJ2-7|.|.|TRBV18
TGTGCCAGCTCACGGGGAGCAGGAACCTACGAGCAGTACTTC
CASSRGAGTYEQYF
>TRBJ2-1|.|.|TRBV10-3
TGTGCCATCAGTCCGAGGCCCTACAATGAGCAGTTCTTC
CAISPRPYNEQFF
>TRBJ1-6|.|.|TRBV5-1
TGCGCCAGCAGCCCGGTGGACCGAAGCTATAATTCACCCCTCCACTTT
CASSPVDRSYNSPLHF
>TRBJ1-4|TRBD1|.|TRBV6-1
TGTGCCAGCAGTGAAGCGGACAGGGGTGAAAAACTGTTTTTT
CASSEADRGEKLFF
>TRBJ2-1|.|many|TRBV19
TGTGCCAGTAGTCCCGACCGGGGGGCCGGGGGTGGAGAGCAGTTCTTC
CASSPDRGAGGGEQFF
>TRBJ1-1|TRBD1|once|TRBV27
TGTGCCAGCAGTTTAGAACGACAGGGAGCCACTGAAGCTTTCTTT
CASSLERQGATEAFF
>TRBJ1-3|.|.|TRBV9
TGTGCCAGCAGCGTAGCGGAAGGGGTGAAGGTGAACACCATATATTTT
CASSVAEGVKVNTIYF
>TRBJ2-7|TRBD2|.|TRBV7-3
TGTGCCAGCAGCTTGGGACTAGCGGGCGGGCAGTACTTC
CASSLGLAGGQYF
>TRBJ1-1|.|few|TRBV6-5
TGTGCCATCCGACAGGTCATGAACACTGAAGCTTTCTTT
CAIRQVMNTEAFF
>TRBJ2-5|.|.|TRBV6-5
TGTGCCAGCAGTTACGGCCCCCTTCAAGAGACCCAGTACTTC
CASSYGPLQETQYF
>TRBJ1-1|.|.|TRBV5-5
TGTGCCAGCAGCCAATACACTGAAGCTTTCTTT
CASSQYTEAFF
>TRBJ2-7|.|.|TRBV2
TGTGCCAGCAGTGAAGCGAAGCCAGGTGGTGAGGTTTTGAAGCAGTACTTC
CASSEAKPGGEVLKQYF
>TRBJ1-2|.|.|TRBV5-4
TGCGCCAGCAGCCAAGGGGAGGGGCTTATAGGCTACACCTTC
CASSQGEGLIGYTF
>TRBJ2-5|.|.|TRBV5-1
TGCGCCAGCAGCTTAACCCAGTCAACCCAGTACTTC
CASSLTQSTQYF
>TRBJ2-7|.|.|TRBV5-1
TGCGCCTGCAGCTTGGATGGCGGGAACTCCTACGAGCAGTACTTC
CACSLDGGNSYEQYF